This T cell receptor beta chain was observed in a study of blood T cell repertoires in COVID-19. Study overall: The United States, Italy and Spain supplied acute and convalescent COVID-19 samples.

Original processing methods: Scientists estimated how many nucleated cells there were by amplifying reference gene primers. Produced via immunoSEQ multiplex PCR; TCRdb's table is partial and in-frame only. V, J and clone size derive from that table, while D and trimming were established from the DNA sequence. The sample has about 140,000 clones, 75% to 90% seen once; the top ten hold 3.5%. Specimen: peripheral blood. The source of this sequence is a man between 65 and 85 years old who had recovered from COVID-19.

The CDR3 bases are TGCGCCAGCAGCTACGGGACTAGTAAGGAGACCCAGTACTTC. This encodes CASSYGTSKETQYF. The chain carries TRBV5-1 and TRBJ2-5, with 8 bases that match TRBD2. Per germline, CDR1 SGHRS and CDR2 YFSETQ. This CDR3 comprises 14 residues. V trimming: 3 bases; J trimming: 5 bases; junction bases outside the gene matches: 6. Full variable domain (rest looked up from reference TRBV5-1 and TRBJ2-5): KAGVTQTPRYLIKTRGQQVTLSCSPISGHRSVSWYQQTPGQGLQFLFEYFSETQRNKGNFPGRFSGRQFSNSRSEMNVSTLELGDSALYLCASSYGTSKETQYFGPGTRLLVL.